One sample yielded the 15 T cell receptor beta chains listed below, sequenced in a study of T cells in Graves' hyperthyroidism and ophthalmopathy. TCR beta CDR3 sequences were amplified from RNA transcripts. First-round RT-PCR targeting the TCR CDR3 was performed with the HTBI primer set. TCRdb processed the multiplex PCR reads anew with MiXCR; each CDR3 protein has one entry. The table includes about 570,000 distinct CDR3 sequences, around 15% detected once. Sequencing was performed on blood. These receptors originate from a middle-aged woman with Graves' hyperthyroidism.

The genes are TRBV4-1 and TRBJ2-6; 7 positions match TRBD1. The CDR3 spans 17 residues. With V trimmed by 4 bases and J by 1 base, 7 bases remained unmatched. Germline V gene lookup returns CDR1 MGHRA and CDR2 YSYEKL. The CDR3 region is CASSLMGQSSGANVLTF. As DNA, the CDR3 is TGCGCCAGCAGCCTAATGGGACAGTCATCTGGGGCCAACGTCCTGACTTTC.

This clonotype was detected ten times or more. This rearrangement joins TRBV27 to TRBJ2-1; D may match TRBD1 or TRBD2 (6 bases each). Germline CDR1 reads MNHEY; CDR2 reads SMNVEV (reference sequence). Trimming shortened V by 4 bases and J by 6 bases, and 13 bases separated the two germline ends. CDR3 length: 14 amino acids. The CDR3 spells CASSSEGGFNEQFF. The CDR3 bases are TGTGCCAGCAGTTCAGAAGGGGGGTTCAATGAGCAGTTCTTC.

The CDR3 protein is CASSLGQEWSPLHF. In DNA, the CDR3 is TGCGCCAGCAGCTTGGGACAGGAATGGTCACCCCTCCACTTT. V is TRBV5-1 and J is TRBJ1-6; D is possibly TRBD1 (6 bases). With 0 bases removed from V and 10 bases from J, the gap between germline ends came to 11 bases. The germline CDR1 and CDR2 sequences are SGHRS and YFSETQ. The CDR3 spans 14 residues.

This clonotype was observed at least ten times. CDR3 amino acids: CASSHRGSFKANEQFF. CDR3 DNA: TGTGCCAGCAGCCATCGAGGGTCCTTTAAGGCTAATGAGCAGTTCTTC. This chain uses TRBV3-1 with TRBJ2-1, with TRBD2 as a possible D gene (5 bases). V shed 3 bases and J shed 7 bases, with 19 bases lying between them. CDR1 is LGHDT and CDR2 is YNNKEL in the germline V gene (reference sequence). This CDR3 is built from 16 residues.

Of note for this clonotype: A much larger clone lies one base from this, so it may be a read error. The chain joins TRBV10-1 to TRBJ2-1, with TRBD1 as a possible D gene (5 bases). CDR3 length equals 14 residues. CDR1 is WNHNN and CDR2 is SYGVQD in the germline V gene (reference sequence). CDR3 protein: CASSPRTSYNEQSF. CDR3 nucleotide sequence: TGCGCCAGCAGCCCCAGGACATCTTACAATGAGCAGTCCTTC.

The sample holds a few counts of this clonotype. The chain couples TRBV10-3 to TRBJ2-7, with 7 bases matching TRBD1. The CDR3 covers 13 residues. The V and J ends lost 8 bases and 0 bases, in that order; junction bases with no gene match: 4. The germline V gene has CDR1 ENHRY and CDR2 SYGVKD. The CDR3 coding sequence is TGTGCCATCGAAGGGGACAGCTCCTACGAGCAGTACTTC. Encoded protein: CAIEGDSSYEQYF.

The chain uses TRBV7-6 and TRBJ2-1; 11 nucleotides line up with TRBD2. V was clipped by 5 bases and J by 6 bases; unmatched bases: 9. CDR1 is SGHVS and CDR2 is FNYEAQ in the germline V gene. This CDR3 spans 16 amino acids. The CDR3 DNA reads as TGTGCCAGCAGCCTCGTAGCGGGAGGGCCCCTCAATGAGCAGTTCTTC. This translates into CASSLVAGGPLNEQFF.

As for this clonotype: The junction departs from germline at one end; a sequencing error may be responsible. The rearrangement joins TRBV4-1 to TRBJ2-1; unclear D gene. The CDR3 extends over 16 amino acids. CDR1 and CDR2 from the germline V gene are MGHRA and YSYEKL. CDR3 in DNA: TGCGCCAGCGGCCAAGATGTAGGACGATCAATGGGTGAGCAGTTCTTC. Protein sequence: CASGQDVGRSMGEQFF.

A few counts support this clonotype. The chain links TRBV24-1 to TRBJ2-2; D possibly corresponds to TRBD2 (5 bases). Trimming removed 3 bases from V and 0 bases from J, with 16 bases in between. The CDR3 runs 18 residues. Germline assignment: CDR1 KGHDR and CDR2 SFDVKD. The CDR3 loop reads CATSDVGRAKSNTGELFF. For the CDR3, the DNA is TGTGCCACCAGTGATGTAGGGAGAGCAAAATCGAACACCGGGGAGCTGTTTTTT.

This clonotype was counted only a few times. This sequence joins TRBV11-2 and TRBJ2-5, with TRBD2 identical over 8 bases. Trimming took 3 bases from V and 5 from J; bases not matched to a gene: 8. The CDR3 is made up of 15 amino acids. Per germline, CDR1 SGHAT and CDR2 FQNNGV. The CDR3 region is CASSLGRAGAETQYF. CDR3 nucleotide sequence: TGTGCCAGCAGCTTGGGAAGAGCGGGAGCGGAGACCCAGTACTTC.

This clonotype was found many times. CDR3 protein: CSASPPRDGTYEQYF. The CDR3 bases are TGCAGTGCTAGCCCTCCCCGGGACGGGACCTACGAGCAGTACTTC. The chain joins TRBV20-1 to TRBJ2-7, with D possibly called TRBD1 or TRBD2 (5 bases each). V lost 3 bases to trimming and J lost 2 bases, with 17 bases between them. The CDR3 length is 15 residues. CDR1 is DFQATT, CDR2 SNEGSKA, per germline (reference sequence).

For the CDR3, the DNA is TGCGCCAGCAGCTTGGGAGAGGGCTCCTACAATGAGCAGTTCTTC. This translates into CASSLGEGSYNEQFF. The V and J genes are TRBV5-1 and TRBJ2-1, with D possibly being TRBD2 (5 bases). V was cut by 0 bases and J by 0 bases, with 7 bases left in between. The V gene's germline CDR1 is SGHRS and CDR2 YFSETQ. This CDR3 spans 15 amino acids.

The chain employs TRBV7-3 and TRBJ2-2; 7 nucleotides agree with TRBD1. Germline CDR1 is SGHTA and CDR2 is FQGTGA. This CDR3 has 15 amino acids. V lost 6 bases to trimming and J lost 5 bases; unmatched junction nucleotides: 9. This CDR3 reads CASSRDRDMTGELFF. CDR3 DNA: TGTGCCAGCAGTCGAGACAGGGATATGACCGGGGAGCTGTTTTTT.

As regards this clonotype: It is unclear where the CDR3 begins or ends on the DNA, so no DNA is shown, and the CDR3 is as TCRdb lists it. The rearrangement joins TRBV28 to TRBJ1-4. Ends included, the CDR3 has 16 residues. Germline CDR1 MDHEN, CDR2 SYDVKM. The CDR3 sequence is CASSGPGLLPSKNCFF.

This clonotype was counted ten times or more. This chain joins TRBV10-3 and TRBJ2-5; no clear D. Trimming took off 3 bases at V and 5 bases at J, with 4 bases between the two ends. This CDR3 region has 11 residues. CDR1 is ENHRY and CDR2 is SYGVKD in the germline V gene. The CDR3, as DNA: TGTGCCATCAGTGACGGGGAGACCCAGTACTTC. Amino acid sequence: CAISDGETQYF.